This T cell receptor (beta chain) emerged from a study of identical twins. Broader study findings: Invariant cells of the MAIT and iNKT types might have partly distorted the zero-insertion analyses.

Healthy Caucasians provided all donations. This clonotype showed up just a few times. The antigen is not known. TCRdb reanalysed the 5' RACE reads using MiXCR and keeps one entry per CDR3 protein. The top ten hold 0.44% of the sample, which has 450,000 to 650,000 distinct CDR3 sequences, 13% to 15% seen once. V was pared by 0 bases and J by 6 bases, with 9 bases between. Germline loops: CDR1 SGHRS, CDR2 YFSETQ. CDR3 size: 14 residues. These data also featured in a second study, about yellow fever vaccine responses in identical twins. That study reports: After vaccination, twins' T cell response reportedly seemed partly convergent, partly personalized.

Sample: CD4+ T cells sorted from blood. The receptor comes from a young woman in good health. The chain carries TRBV5-1 and TRBJ2-2, with a tentative D call TRBD2 (5 bases). The CDR3 protein is CASSLGLPPGELFF. The CDR3 region has the DNA TGCGCCAGCAGCTTGGGACTACCTCCCGGGGAGCTGTTTTTT. Variable domain in full (rest from reference TRBV5-1 and TRBJ2-2): KAGVTQTPRYLIKTRGQQVTLSCSPISGHRSVSWYQQTPGQGLQFLFEYFSETQRNKGNFPGRFSGRQFSNSRSEMNVSTLELGDSALYLCASSLGLPPGELFFGEGSRLTVL.